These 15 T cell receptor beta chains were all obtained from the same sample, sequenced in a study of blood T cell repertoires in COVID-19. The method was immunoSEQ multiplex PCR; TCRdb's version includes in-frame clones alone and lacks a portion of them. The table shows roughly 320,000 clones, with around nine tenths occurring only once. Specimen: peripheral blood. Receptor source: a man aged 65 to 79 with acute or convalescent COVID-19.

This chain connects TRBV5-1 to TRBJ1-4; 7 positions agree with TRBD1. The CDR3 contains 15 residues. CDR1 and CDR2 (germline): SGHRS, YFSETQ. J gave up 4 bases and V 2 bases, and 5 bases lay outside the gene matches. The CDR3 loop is CASSLGTDLNEKLFF. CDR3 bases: TGCGCCAGCAGCTTAGGGACAGACCTTAATGAAAAACTGTTTTTT.

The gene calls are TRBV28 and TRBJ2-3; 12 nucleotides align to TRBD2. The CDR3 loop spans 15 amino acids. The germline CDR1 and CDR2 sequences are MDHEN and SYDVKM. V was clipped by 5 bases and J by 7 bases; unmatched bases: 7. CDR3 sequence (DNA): TGTGCCAGCAGTCTTCCTAGCGGGGGGGGGCATACGCAGTATTTT. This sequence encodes CASSLPSGGGHTQYF.

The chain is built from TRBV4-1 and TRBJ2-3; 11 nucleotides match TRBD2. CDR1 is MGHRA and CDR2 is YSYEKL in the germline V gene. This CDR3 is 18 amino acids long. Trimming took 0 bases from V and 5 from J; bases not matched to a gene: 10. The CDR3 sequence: CASSQDRRLAGGGDTQYF. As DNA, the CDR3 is TGCGCCAGCAGCCAAGATAGGCGGCTAGCGGGGGGTGGAGATACGCAGTATTTT.

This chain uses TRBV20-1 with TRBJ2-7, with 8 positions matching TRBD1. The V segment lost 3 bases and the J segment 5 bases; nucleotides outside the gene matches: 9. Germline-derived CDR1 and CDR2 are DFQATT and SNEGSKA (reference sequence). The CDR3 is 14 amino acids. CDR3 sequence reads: CSASSQGAFDEQYF. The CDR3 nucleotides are TGCAGTGCTAGTTCTCAGGGGGCGTTTGACGAGCAGTACTTC.

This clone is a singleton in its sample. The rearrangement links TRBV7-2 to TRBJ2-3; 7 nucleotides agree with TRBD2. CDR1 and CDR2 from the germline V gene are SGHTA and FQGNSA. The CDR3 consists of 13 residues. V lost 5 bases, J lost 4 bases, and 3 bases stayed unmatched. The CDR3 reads CASSGDYPDTQYF. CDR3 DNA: TGTGCCAGCAGCGGGGACTATCCAGATACGCAGTATTTT.

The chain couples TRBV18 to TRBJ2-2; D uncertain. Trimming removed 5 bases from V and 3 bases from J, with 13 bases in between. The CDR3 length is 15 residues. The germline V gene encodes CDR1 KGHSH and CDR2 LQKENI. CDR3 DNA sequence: TGTGCCAGCTCAAGAAGCCCCGCGGACACCGGGGAGCTGTTTTTT. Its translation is CASSRSPADTGELFF.

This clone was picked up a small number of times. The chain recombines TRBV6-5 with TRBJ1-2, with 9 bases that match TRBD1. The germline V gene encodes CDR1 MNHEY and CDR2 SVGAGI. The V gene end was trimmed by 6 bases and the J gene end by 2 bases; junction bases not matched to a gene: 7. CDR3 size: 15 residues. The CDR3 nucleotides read TGTGCCAGCAGGGCACAGGGGGCCGGGAACTATGGCTACACCTTC. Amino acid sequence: CASRAQGAGNYGYTF.

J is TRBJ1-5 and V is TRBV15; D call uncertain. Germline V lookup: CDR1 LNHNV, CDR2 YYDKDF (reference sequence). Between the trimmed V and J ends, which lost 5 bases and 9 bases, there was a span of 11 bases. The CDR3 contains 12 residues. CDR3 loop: CATSGGSGPQHF. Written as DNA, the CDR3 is TGTGCCACCAGCGGTGGTAGTGGGCCCCAGCATTTT.

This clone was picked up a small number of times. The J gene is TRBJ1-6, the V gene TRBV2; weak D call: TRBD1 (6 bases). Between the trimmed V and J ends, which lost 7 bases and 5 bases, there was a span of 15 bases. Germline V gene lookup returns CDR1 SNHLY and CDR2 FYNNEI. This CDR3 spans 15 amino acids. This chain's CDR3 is CASNLQGKNNSPLHF. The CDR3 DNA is TGTGCCAGCAATTTACAGGGAAAAAATAATTCACCCCTCCACTTT.

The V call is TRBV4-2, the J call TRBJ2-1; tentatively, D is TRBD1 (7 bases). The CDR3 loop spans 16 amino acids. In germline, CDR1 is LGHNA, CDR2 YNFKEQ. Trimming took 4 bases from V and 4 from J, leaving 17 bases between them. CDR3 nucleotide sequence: TGTGCCAGCAGCCCCCTGGGCCAGGGGGGTTACAATGAGCAGTTCTTC. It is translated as CASSPLGQGGYNEQFF.

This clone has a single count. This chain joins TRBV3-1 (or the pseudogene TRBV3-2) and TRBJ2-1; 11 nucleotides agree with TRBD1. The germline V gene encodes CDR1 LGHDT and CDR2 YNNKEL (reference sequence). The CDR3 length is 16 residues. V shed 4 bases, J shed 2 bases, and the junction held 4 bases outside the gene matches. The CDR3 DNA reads TGTGCCAGCAGCCGTATGGACAGGGGGCCCTACAATGAGCAGTTCTTC. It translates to CASSRMDRGPYNEQFF.

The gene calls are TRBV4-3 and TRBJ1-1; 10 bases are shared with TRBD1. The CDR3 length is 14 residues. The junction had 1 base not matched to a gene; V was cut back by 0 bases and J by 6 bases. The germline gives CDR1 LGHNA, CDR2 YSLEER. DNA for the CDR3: TGCGCCAGCAGCCAAGAGGGGACAGGGGCTGAAGCTTTCTTT. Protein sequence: CASSQEGTGAEAFF.

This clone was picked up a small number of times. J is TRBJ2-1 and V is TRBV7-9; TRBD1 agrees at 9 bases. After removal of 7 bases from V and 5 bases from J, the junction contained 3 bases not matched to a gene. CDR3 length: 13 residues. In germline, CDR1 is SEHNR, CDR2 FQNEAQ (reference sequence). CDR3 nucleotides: TGTGCCAGCATAAGGACAGGGGACAATGAGCAGTTCTTC. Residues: CASIRTGDNEQFF.

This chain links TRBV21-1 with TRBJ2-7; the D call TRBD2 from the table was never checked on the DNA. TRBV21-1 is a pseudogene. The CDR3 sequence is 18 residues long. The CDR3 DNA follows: TGTGCCAGCAGCCCCCGAAGAGGACTAGCGGGAGAATCTAACGAGCAGTACTTC. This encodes CASSPRRGLAGESNEQYF.

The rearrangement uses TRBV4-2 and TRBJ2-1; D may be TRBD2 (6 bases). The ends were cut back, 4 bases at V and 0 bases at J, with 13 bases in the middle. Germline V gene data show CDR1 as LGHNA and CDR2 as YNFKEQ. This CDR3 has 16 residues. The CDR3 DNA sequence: TGTGCCAGCAGCCGAGAAGCGGGTCCCTCCTACAATGAGCAGTTCTTC. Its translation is CASSREAGPSYNEQFF.